What follows is one T cell receptor beta chain and its context. The clone's antigen remains unknown. It has no much larger one-base neighbor in the sample; base qualities were not kept. These data come from a study of post-analysis software for immune sequencing data (dated by TCRdb to about 2015). General notes on the study: Recorded disease courses included relapsing-remitting, secondary progressive and progressive-relapsing multiple sclerosis, with some patients lacking subtype annotation. The patient repertoires were set against 10 or so previously published healthy control repertoires from donors whose ages ranged from roughly 6 to 27 years. A subset of samples was prepared in parallel using single-end sample barcoding, then pooled and co-amplified after Illumina adapter ligation.

What the work shows at the level of the full study, not this receptor alone: The control group was slightly older than the multiple sclerosis patient group. Strong co-clustering of samples prepared in the same batch was shown by direct clustering with F measure, prompting a batch-effect correction. Normalized Chao1 diversity was significantly lower in multiple sclerosis patients than controls, suggesting substantial peripheral T-cell clonal expansion. About five TRBV segments, including TRBV5-6, TRBV5-1 and TRBV20-1, were significantly more frequent in patients than controls.

The CDR3 starts with the cysteine, ends with the phenylalanine, and has 12 residues. The DNA shown is the 36-base CDR3, in frame from base 1. The germline V gene sets CDR1 to KGHSH and CDR2 to LQKENI. TCR beta repertoires were profiled from peripheral blood of over 10 young patients with multiple sclerosis to demonstrate the VDJtools post-analysis software. Multiple sclerosis patients were children and adolescents aged roughly 6 to 15 years. The protocol used for the library was PCR. The run used an Illumina HiSeq 2500. To reduce PCR and sequencing biases, unique molecular identifiers were built into the TCR beta cDNA libraries. Roughly 500,000 cDNA molecules were obtained per 1 to 10 million input T cells, so each molecule approximated one T cell. The patient libraries were prepared and sequenced using the same protocol as the earlier healthy control dataset. Within a given batch, samples were prepared together, multiplexed and sequenced on the same HiSeq lane. As for the original processing: Raw barcoded reads were processed with MIGEC, and single-read molecular identifier groups were discarded before consensus assembly and CDR3 extraction. Clonotype tables were post-analysed with VDJtools, and diversity was normalized by down-sampling all datasets to the smallest sample size. In repertoire overlap clustering, CDR3 amino acid sequences, but not nucleotide sequences, were matched to correct batch-related cross-sample contamination. The raw public data were reprocessed by TCRdb itself: fastp quality trimming at Q25, MiXCR clonotype calling, in-frame beta chains only. Here each entry gathers all rows of one CDR3 protein and keeps the most common genes and DNA. It is TCRdb's table, rather than the study itself, that gives the V and J calls and clone size. The sample table shows roughly 600,000 distinct CDR3 sequences, and roughly 45% are seen once. Roughly 1.8% of the sample is taken by the ten largest.

Sequences were obtained from blood. This sequence was found in a girl between 10 and 17 years old with multiple sclerosis. Rearrangement joined TRBV18 to TRBJ2-7; 7 of the junction bases match TRBD1. The J call may not be correct, given that the DNA end is closer to TRBJ2-4. The CDR3 corresponds to CASSRGGGIQYF. The bases are TGTGCCAGCTCACGAGGGGGCGGCATTCAGTACTTC.